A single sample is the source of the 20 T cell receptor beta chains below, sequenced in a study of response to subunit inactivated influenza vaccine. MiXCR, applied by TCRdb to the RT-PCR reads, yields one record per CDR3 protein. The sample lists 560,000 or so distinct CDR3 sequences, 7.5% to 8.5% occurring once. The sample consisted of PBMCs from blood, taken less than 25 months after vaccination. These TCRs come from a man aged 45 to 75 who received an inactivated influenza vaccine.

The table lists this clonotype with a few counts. This CDR3 is CASSQHHGLVDTQYF. Here the CDR3 DNA reads TGCGCCAGCAGCCAACATCACGGACTTGTAGATACGCAGTATTTT. The chain couples TRBV4-1 to TRBJ2-3, with D possibly TRBD2 on 5 matching bases. The ends were cut back, 2 bases at V and 5 bases at J, with 14 bases in the middle. CDR3 length: 15 residues. Germline V lookup: CDR1 MGHRA, CDR2 YSYEKL.

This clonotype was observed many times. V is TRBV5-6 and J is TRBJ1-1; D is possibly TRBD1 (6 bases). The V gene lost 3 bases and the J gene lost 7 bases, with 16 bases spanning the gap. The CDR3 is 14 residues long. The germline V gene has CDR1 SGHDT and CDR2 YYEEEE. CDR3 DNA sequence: TGTGCCAGCAGCTCCTATACAGGGCTAGTTGAAGCTTTCTTT. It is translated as CASSSYTGLVEAFF.

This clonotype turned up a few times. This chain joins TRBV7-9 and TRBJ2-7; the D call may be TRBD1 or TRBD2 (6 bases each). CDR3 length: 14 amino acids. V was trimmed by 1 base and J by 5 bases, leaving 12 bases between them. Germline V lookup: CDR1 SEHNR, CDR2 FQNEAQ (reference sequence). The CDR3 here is CASSLVGGPHEQYF. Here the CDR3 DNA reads TGTGCCAGCAGCTTAGTGGGGGGCCCCCACGAGCAGTACTTC.

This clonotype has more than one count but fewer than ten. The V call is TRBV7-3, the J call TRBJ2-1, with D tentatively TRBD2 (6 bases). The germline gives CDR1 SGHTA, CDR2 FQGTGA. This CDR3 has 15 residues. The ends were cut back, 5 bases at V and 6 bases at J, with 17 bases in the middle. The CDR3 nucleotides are TGTGCCAGCAGCACGGACTATCGGTTGAGCAATGAGCAGTTCTTC. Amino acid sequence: CASSTDYRLSNEQFF.

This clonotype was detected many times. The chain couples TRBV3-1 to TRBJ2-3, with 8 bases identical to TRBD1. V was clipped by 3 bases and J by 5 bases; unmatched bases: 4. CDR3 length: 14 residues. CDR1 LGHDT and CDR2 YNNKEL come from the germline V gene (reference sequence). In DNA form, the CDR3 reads TGTGCCAGCAGCCAGGACAGGGCCAGAGATACGCAGTATTTT. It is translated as CASSQDRARDTQYF.

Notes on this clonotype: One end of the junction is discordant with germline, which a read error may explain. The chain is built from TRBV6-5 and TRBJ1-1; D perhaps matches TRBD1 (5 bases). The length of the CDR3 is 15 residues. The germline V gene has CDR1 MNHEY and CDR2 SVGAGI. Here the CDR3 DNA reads TGTGCCAGCCGTTACTCGGGTCAGGGGAACACTGAAGCTTTCTTT. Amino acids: CASRYSGQGNTEAFF.

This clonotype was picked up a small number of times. This CDR3 reads CSARPITSTDTQYF. The DNA of the CDR3 is TGCAGTGCCCGACCAATAACTAGCACAGATACGCAGTATTTT. The rearrangement links TRBV20-1 to TRBJ2-3; D gene ambiguous. The CDR3 has 14 residues. Trimming stripped 6 bases from V and 0 bases from J, with 13 bases between. The germline V gene has CDR1 DFQATT and CDR2 SNEGSKA (reference sequence).

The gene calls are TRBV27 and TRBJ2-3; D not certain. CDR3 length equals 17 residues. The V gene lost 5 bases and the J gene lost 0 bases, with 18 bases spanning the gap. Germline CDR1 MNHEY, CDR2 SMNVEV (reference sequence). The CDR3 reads CASSPITIMISTDTQYF. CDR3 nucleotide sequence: TGTGCCAGCAGTCCCATTACCATTATGATCAGCACAGATACGCAGTATTTT.

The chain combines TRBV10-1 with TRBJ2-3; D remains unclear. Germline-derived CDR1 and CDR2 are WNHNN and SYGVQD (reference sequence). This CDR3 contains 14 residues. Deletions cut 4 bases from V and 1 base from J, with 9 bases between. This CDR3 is CASSAAVGTDTQYF. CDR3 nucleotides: TGCGCCAGCAGTGCGGCTGTTGGCACAGATACGCAGTATTTT.

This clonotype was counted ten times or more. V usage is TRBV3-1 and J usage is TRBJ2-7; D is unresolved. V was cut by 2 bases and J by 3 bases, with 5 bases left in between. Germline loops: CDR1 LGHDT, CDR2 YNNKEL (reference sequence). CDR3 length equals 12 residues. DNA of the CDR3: TGTGCCAGCAGCCAATCGGACTACGAGCAGTACTTC. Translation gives CASSQSDYEQYF.

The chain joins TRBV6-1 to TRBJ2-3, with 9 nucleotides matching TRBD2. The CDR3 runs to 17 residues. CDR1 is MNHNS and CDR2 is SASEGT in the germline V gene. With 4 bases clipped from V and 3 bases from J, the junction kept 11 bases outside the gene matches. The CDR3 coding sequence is TGTGCCAGCAGTGCCTCTCGCGGGAGGGGTGGGACAGATACGCAGTATTTT. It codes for CASSASRGRGGTDTQYF.

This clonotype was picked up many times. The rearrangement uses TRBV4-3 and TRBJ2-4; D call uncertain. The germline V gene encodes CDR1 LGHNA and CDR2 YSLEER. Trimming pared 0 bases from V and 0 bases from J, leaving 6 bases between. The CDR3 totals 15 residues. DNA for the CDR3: TGCGCCAGCAGCCAAGATAATCTAGCCAAAAACATTCAGTACTTC. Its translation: CASSQDNLAKNIQYF.

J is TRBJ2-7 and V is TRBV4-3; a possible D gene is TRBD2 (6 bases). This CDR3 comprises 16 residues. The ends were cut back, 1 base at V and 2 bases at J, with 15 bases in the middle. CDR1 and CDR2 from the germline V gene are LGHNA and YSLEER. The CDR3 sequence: CASSQVFGGATYEQYF. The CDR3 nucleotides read TGCGCCAGCAGCCAAGTCTTCGGGGGAGCCACCTACGAGCAGTACTTC.

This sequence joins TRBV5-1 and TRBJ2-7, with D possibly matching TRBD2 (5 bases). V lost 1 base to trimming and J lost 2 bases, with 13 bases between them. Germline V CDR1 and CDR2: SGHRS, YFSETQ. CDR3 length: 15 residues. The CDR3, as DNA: TGCGCCAGCAGCTTGTTGTCGGGGAGAACCTACGAGCAGTACTTC. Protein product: CASSLLSGRTYEQYF. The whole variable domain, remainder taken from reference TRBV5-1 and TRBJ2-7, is KAGVTQTPRYLIKTRGQQVTLSCSPISGHRSVSWYQQTPGQGLQFLFEYFSETQRNKGNFPGRFSGRQFSNSRSEMNVSTLELGDSALYLCASSLLSGRTYEQYFGPGTRLTVT.

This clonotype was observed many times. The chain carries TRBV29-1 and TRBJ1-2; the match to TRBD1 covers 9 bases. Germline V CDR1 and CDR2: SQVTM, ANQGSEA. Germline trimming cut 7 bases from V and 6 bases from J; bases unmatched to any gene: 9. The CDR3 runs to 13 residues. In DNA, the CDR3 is TGCAGCGCCTCCGGGACAGGGATCAATGGCTACACCTTC. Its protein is CSASGTGINGYTF.

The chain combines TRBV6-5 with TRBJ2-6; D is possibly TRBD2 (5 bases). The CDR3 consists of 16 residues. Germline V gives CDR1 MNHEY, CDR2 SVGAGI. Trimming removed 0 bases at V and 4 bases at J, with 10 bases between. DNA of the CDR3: TGTGCCAGCAGTTACTCCGGGGAGTGGGGGGCCAACGTCCTGACTTTC. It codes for CASSYSGEWGANVLTF.

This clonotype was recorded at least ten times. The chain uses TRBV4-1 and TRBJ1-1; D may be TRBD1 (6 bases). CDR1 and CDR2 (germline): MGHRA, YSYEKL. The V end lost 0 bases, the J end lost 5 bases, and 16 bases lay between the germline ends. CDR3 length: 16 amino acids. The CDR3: CASSQDRGGFLTEAFF. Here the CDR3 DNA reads TGCGCCAGCAGCCAAGACAGGGGTGGTTTTTTGACTGAAGCTTTCTTT.

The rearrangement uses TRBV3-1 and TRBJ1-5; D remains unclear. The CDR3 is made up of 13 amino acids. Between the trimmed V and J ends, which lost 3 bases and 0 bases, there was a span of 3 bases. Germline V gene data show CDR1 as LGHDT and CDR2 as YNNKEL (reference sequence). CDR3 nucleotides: TGTGCCAGCAGCCATTCTAGCAATCAGCCCCAGCATTTT. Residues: CASSHSSNQPQHF. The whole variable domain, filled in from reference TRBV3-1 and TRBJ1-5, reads DTAVSQTPKYLVTQMGNDKSIKCEQNLGHDTMYWYKQDSKKFLKIMFSYNNKELIINETVPNRFSPKSPDKAHLNLHINSLELGDSAVYFCASSHSSNQPQHFGDGTRLSIL.

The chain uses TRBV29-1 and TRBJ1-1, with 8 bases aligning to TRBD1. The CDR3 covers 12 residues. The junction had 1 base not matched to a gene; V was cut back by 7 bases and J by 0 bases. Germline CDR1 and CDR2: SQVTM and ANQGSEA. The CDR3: CSGGQVNTEAFF. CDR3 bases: TGCAGCGGGGGACAGGTGAACACTGAAGCTTTCTTT.

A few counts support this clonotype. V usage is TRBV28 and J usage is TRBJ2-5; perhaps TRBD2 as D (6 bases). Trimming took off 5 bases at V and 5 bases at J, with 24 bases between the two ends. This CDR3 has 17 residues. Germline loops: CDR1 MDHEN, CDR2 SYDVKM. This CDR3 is CASSPRGSAGPGETQYF. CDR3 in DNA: TGTGCCAGCAGTCCTCGAGGTTCAGCGGGCCCCGGGGAGACCCAGTACTTC.